This entry lists 27 T cell receptor beta chains sequenced from one sample in a study of control samples from healthy donors and cancer patients. Profiled with immunoSEQ multiplex PCR; TCRdb holds only in-frame clones, not every one. The repertoire holds under 150,000 clones, with 88% as singletons. Material for sequencing was blood. Receptors were obtained from a woman in her 70s in good health.

This clone was seen once. The chain uses TRBV6-1 and TRBJ2-7, with D possibly matching TRBD2 (6 bases). The germline CDR1 and CDR2 sequences are MNHNS and SASEGT. There are 15 residues in the CDR3. Deletions cut 1 base from V and 7 bases from J, with 17 bases between. The DNA for the CDR3 is TGTGCCAGCAGTGAAGGGTCGGCGGGGCTGGGTGAGCAGTACTTC. Its protein is CASSEGSAGLGEQYF.

This clone was detected only a few times. This sequence joins TRBV19 and TRBJ1-2, with 9 positions matching TRBD1. CDR1 and CDR2 (germline): LNHDA, SQIVND (reference sequence). After removal of 5 bases from V and 2 bases from J, the junction contained 6 bases not matched to a gene. The CDR3 runs to 15 residues. The CDR3 sequence is CASSLPGQGNYGYTF. DNA of the CDR3: TGTGCCAGTAGTTTACCGGGACAGGGCAACTATGGCTACACCTTC. Supplemented by reference TRBV19 and TRBJ1-2, the full variable domain reads DGGITQSPKYLFRKEGQNVTLSCEQNLNHDAMYWYRQDPGQGLRLIYYSQIVNDFQKGDIAEGYSVSREKKESFPLTVTSAQKNPTAFYLCASSLPGQGNYGYTFGSGTRLTVV.

The chain couples TRBV9 to TRBJ1-2; 7 positions match TRBD1. This CDR3 comprises 14 residues. Germline trimming cut 0 bases from V and 6 bases from J; bases unmatched to any gene: 5. CDR1 is SGDLS, CDR2 YYNGEE, per germline. CDR3 protein: CASSVEGRGNGYTF. Written as DNA, the CDR3 is TGTGCCAGCAGCGTAGAGGGCAGGGGGAATGGCTACACCTTC.

The chain has TRBV4-3 and TRBJ2-2, with D unclear. Germline V gene sequence: CDR1 LGHNA, CDR2 YSLEER. The CDR3 covers 14 residues. With 4 bases removed from V and 2 bases from J, the gap between germline ends came to 8 bases. The CDR3 sequence is CASSPLPNTGELFF. In DNA form, the CDR3 reads TGCGCCAGCAGCCCGCTACCTAACACCGGGGAGCTGTTTTTT.

The sample holds a few counts of this clone. The chain carries TRBV7-9 and TRBJ2-1; possibly TRBD2 for D (5 bases). Germline lookup yields CDR1 SEHNR and CDR2 FQNEAQ (reference sequence). V was pared by 5 bases and J by 5 bases, with 16 bases between. The CDR3 consists of 15 residues. CDR3 region: CASSPQHPADNEQFF. In nucleotides, the CDR3 is TGTGCCAGCAGCCCCCAACACCCAGCGGACAATGAGCAGTTCTTC.

This clone has only one observation. J is TRBJ2-3 and V is TRBV5-4; 15 bases are a match to TRBD2. The V gene end was trimmed by 4 bases and the J gene end by 2 bases; junction bases not matched to a gene: 5. Germline V gene sequence: CDR1 SGHNT, CDR2 YYREEE (reference sequence). The CDR3 loop spans 17 amino acids. CDR3 protein: CASSIGLAGGDTDTQYF. The CDR3 region has the DNA TGTGCCAGCAGCATAGGACTAGCGGGGGGGGACACAGATACGCAGTATTTT.

The genes are TRBV2 and TRBJ2-3, with no clear D. V shed 5 bases and J shed 2 bases, with 5 bases lying between them. CDR3 length: 12 amino acids. Germline lookup yields CDR1 SNHLY and CDR2 FYNNEI. CDR3 bases: TGTGCCAGCAGTCTAAACACAGATACGCAGTATTTT. Protein sequence: CASSLNTDTQYF.

This chain uses TRBV4-2 with TRBJ1-2; possibly TRBD1 for D (5 bases). Trimming took off 0 bases at V and 0 bases at J, with 17 bases between the two ends. Germline lookup yields CDR1 LGHNA and CDR2 YNFKEQ. There are 18 residues in the CDR3. In nucleotides, the CDR3 is TGTGCCAGCAGCCAAGAGGTGTACGGTGGGGGGTCTAACTATGGCTACACCTTC. Amino acids: CASSQEVYGGGSNYGYTF.

The V call is TRBV29-1, the J call TRBJ1-5, with TRBD1 identical over 9 bases. Losses at the gene ends were 4 bases for V and 3 bases for J; bases not matched to a gene: 7. Germline V gene lookup returns CDR1 SQVTM and CDR2 ANQGSEA. The CDR3 is made up of 15 amino acids. The DNA for the CDR3 is TGCAGCGTTGGGCGGGGACAGGGCAACAATCAGCCCCAGCATTTT. It encodes CSVGRGQGNNQPQHF.

The count of this clone is one. Different DNA sequences within this sample yield the same CDR3. The chain has TRBV18 and TRBJ1-1; D is unresolved. The CDR3 has 14 amino acids. V lost 3 bases and J lost 1, with 9 bases in between. Germline CDR1 and CDR2: KGHSH and LQKENI. As DNA, the CDR3 is TGTGCCAGCTCACCCCGACCCGAGAACACTGAAGCTTTCTTT. Translation: CASSPRPENTEAFF.

V and J are TRBV9 and TRBJ1-6, with no clear D. Germline loops: CDR1 SGDLS, CDR2 YYNGEE. V was clipped by 2 bases and J by 0 bases, with 12 bases between them. CDR3 length: 17 residues. For the CDR3, the DNA is TGTGCCAGCAGCGTGGGAGGAGGGAGCTCCTATAATTCACCCCTCCACTTT. Protein: CASSVGGGSSYNSPLHF.

This clone was recorded a few times. Other DNA variants within this sample encode the same CDR3. The chain combines TRBV6-2 or TRBV6-3 with TRBJ2-3; 8 bases fit TRBD2. This CDR3 has 14 amino acids. Germline CDR1 MNHEY, CDR2 SVGEGT. J was trimmed by 2 bases and V by 2 bases; bases with no gene match: 0. CDR3 DNA: TGTGCCAGCAGTTACGGACTAGCCACAGATACGCAGTATTTT. Its protein product is CASSYGLATDTQYF.

V is TRBV12-3 or TRBV12-4 and J is TRBJ1-1; D is unclear. The CDR3 has 13 amino acids. Trimming shortened V by 8 bases and J by 2 bases, and 12 bases separated the two germline ends. The CDR3 DNA follows: TGTGCCAGCGTCCCTACATTCAACACTGAAGCTTTCTTT. Its translation is CASVPTFNTEAFF.

The gene calls are TRBV2 and TRBJ2-4; D remains unclear. The CDR3 has 15 amino acids. In germline, CDR1 is SNHLY, CDR2 FYNNEI. V dropped 3 bases and J dropped 0 bases, with 9 bases sitting between them. In DNA, the CDR3 is TGTGCCAGCAGTGAGGGTACAGAAGCCAAAAACATTCAGTACTTC. It yields the protein CASSEGTEAKNIQYF.

The V call is TRBV4-3, the J call TRBJ2-3, with TRBD2 matching 10 bases. The CDR3 consists of 19 residues. CDR1 and CDR2 from the germline V gene are LGHNA and YSLEER. The V gene end was trimmed by 0 bases and the J gene end by 1 base; junction bases not matched to a gene: 10. The CDR3 DNA follows: TGCGCCAGCAGCCAAGAGGGGGCAGCTAGCGGGGGCCGCACAGATACGCAGTATTTT. Its translation: CASSQEGAASGGRTDTQYF.

The chain is built from TRBV27 and TRBJ1-6; maybe TRBD1 (5 bases). Deletions cut 6 bases from V and 5 bases from J, with 11 bases between. The CDR3 runs to 14 residues. Per the germline V gene, CDR1 is MNHEY and CDR2 is SMNVEV (reference sequence). The CDR3 DNA reads TGTGCCAGCAGGACAGACGGGAATAATTCACCCCTCCACTTT. The encoded protein is CASRTDGNNSPLHF.

The CDR3 loop reads CASGTGEYYEQYF. CDR3 DNA: TGTGCCTCGGGGACAGGGGAATACTACGAGCAGTACTTC. The chain recombines TRBV30 with TRBJ2-7; 10 bases match TRBD1. The germline gives CDR1 GTSNPN, CDR2 SVGIG (reference sequence). The CDR3 has 13 residues. Trimming took 7 bases from V and 3 from J; bases not matched to a gene: 6.

This rearrangement joins TRBV6-2 or TRBV6-3 to TRBJ1-5, with D tentatively TRBD1 (6 bases). Between the trimmed V and J ends, which lost 4 bases and 6 bases, there was a span of 16 bases. CDR3 length equals 15 residues. CDR1 is MNHEY, CDR2 SVGEGT, per germline. CDR3 in amino acids: CASSWGRGASQPQHF. The CDR3 region has the DNA TGTGCCAGCAGTTGGGGGCGGGGGGCGAGTCAGCCCCAGCATTTT.

The chain carries TRBV10-2 and TRBJ2-5; 7 bases align to TRBD2. CDR1 WSHSY and CDR2 SAAADI come from the germline V gene. CDR3 length: 13 residues. Germline trimming cut 6 bases from V and 0 bases from J; bases unmatched to any gene: 1. The DNA for the CDR3 is TGCGCCAGCAGCGGGGGGTACCAAGAGACCCAGTACTTC. Protein: CASSGGYQETQYF.

The gene calls are TRBV5-1 and TRBJ2-3, with D possibly TRBD1 on 6 matching bases. Germline assignment: CDR1 SGHRS and CDR2 YFSETQ. The CDR3 has 14 amino acids. V was shortened by 4 bases and J by 2 bases, with 11 bases between the two germline ends. The CDR3 here is CASSPAGATDTQYF. CDR3 sequence (DNA): TGCGCCAGCAGCCCCGCAGGGGCCACAGATACGCAGTATTTT.

The J gene is TRBJ1-2, the V gene TRBV7-8; TRBD1 agrees at 8 bases. V trimming: 5 bases; J trimming: 7 bases; junction bases outside the gene matches: 15. Germline CDR1 and CDR2: SGHVS and FQNEAQ. The CDR3 contains 16 residues. CDR3 DNA: TGTGCCAGCAGCCTTCGAGATGGACAGGGAGGGGGTGGCTACACCTTC. Its protein product is CASSLRDGQGGGGYTF.

The chain is built from TRBV7-8 and TRBJ1-1; D unclear. The germline V gene has CDR1 SGHVS and CDR2 FQNEAQ. The ends were cut back, 3 bases at V and 4 bases at J, with 12 bases in the middle. The CDR3 consists of 14 residues. The CDR3 DNA sequence: TGTGCCAGCAGCTTGGGCCGGGCGAGCACTGAAGCTTTCTTT. Its protein is CASSLGRASTEAFF.

The chain employs TRBV11-2 and TRBJ2-7, with TRBD1 matching over 9 bases. The CDR3 consists of 15 residues. CDR1 is SGHAT and CDR2 is FQNNGV in the germline V gene. J gave up 3 bases and V 2 bases, and 5 bases lay outside the gene matches. The CDR3 region is CASSLFLTGGYEQYF. The CDR3 region has the DNA TGTGCCAGCAGCTTATTTCTGACAGGGGGCTACGAGCAGTACTTC.

This chain joins TRBV19 and TRBJ1-2; D is perhaps TRBD1 (5 bases). In germline, CDR1 is LNHDA, CDR2 SQIVND (reference sequence). This CDR3 has 13 amino acids. Trimming left V 6 bases short and J 2 bases short, with 10 bases between. The CDR3 region has the DNA TGTGCCAGTAGCACCCGGGACAACTATGGCTACACCTTC. Protein sequence: CASSTRDNYGYTF. Full variable domain (rest looked up from reference TRBV19 and TRBJ1-2): DGGITQSPKYLFRKEGQNVTLSCEQNLNHDAMYWYRQDPGQGLRLIYYSQIVNDFQKGDIAEGYSVSREKKESFPLTVTSAQKNPTAFYLCASSTRDNYGYTFGSGTRLTVV.

The chain recombines TRBV7-3 with TRBJ2-3, with TRBD1 matching 8 bases. J gave up 0 bases and V 5 bases, and 1 base lay outside the gene matches. Germline assignment: CDR1 SGHTA and CDR2 FQGTGA. This CDR3 spans 14 amino acids. The CDR3 sequence: CASSRTGSTDTQYF. CDR3 nucleotides: TGTGCCAGCAGCCGGACAGGGAGCACAGATACGCAGTATTTT.

This rearrangement joins TRBV5-6 to TRBJ2-3; D possibly matches TRBD1 or TRBD2 (5 bases each). Germline V gene data show CDR1 as SGHDT and CDR2 as YYEEEE. The V and J ends lost 4 bases and 5 bases respectively, with 17 bases between them. The CDR3 length is 15 residues. The CDR3: CASSPLPGTEDTQYF. The CDR3 DNA sequence: TGTGCCAGCAGCCCCCTACCCGGGACGGAAGATACGCAGTATTTT.

This sequence joins TRBV11-2 and TRBJ1-2, with D hard to call. Trimming removed 2 bases from V and 8 bases from J, with 12 bases in between. Per the germline V gene, CDR1 is SGHAT and CDR2 is FQNNGV. The CDR3 loop spans 13 amino acids. DNA for the CDR3: TGTGCCAGCAGCTTAAACACGGACTGGGGCTACACCTTC. Amino acid sequence: CASSLNTDWGYTF.